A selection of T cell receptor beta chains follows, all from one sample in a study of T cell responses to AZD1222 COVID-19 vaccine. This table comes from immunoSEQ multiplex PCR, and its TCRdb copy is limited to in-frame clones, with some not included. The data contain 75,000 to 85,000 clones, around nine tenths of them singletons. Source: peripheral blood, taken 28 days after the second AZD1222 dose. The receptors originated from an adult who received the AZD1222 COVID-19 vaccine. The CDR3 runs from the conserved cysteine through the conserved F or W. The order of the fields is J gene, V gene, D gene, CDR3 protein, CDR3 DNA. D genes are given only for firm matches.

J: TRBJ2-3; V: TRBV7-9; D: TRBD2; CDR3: CASSLLAGPTDTQYF; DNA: TGTGCCAGCAGCTTACTAGCGGGTCCGACAGATACGCAGTATTTT
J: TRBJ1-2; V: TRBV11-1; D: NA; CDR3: CASSPGVQDYGYTF; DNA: TGTGCCAGCAGCCCAGGGGTTCAGGACTATGGCTACACCTTC
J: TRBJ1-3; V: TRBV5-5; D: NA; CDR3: CASSLLRVSGNTIYF; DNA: TGTGCCAGCAGCTTGCTCAGGGTTTCTGGAAACACCATATATTTT
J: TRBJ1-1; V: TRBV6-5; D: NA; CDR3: CASSKPDRMNTEAFF; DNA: TGTGCCAGCAGTAAACCGGACAGAATGAACACTGAAGCTTTCTTT
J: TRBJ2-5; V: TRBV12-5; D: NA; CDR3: CASGLVLEGRMRKETQYF; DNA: TGTGCTAGTGGTTTGGTACTCGAGGGTCGAATGCGAAAAGAGACCCAGTACTTC
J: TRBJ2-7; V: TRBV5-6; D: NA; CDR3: CASSLRSEQYF; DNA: TGTGCCAGCAGCTTGAGGTCCGAGCAGTACTTC
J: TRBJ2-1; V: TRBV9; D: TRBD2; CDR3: CASSVSSGGAREQFF; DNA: TGTGCCAGCAGCGTCTCTAGCGGGGGGGCTCGGGAGCAGTTCTTC
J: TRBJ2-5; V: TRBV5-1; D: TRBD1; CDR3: CASSLQGRAQETQYF; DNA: TGCGCCAGCAGCCTACAGGGGCGGGCGCAAGAGACCCAGTACTTC
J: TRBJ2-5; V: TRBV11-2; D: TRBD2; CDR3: CASSLGGLAGGQETQYF; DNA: TGTGCCAGCAGCTTAGGCGGCCTGGCGGGGGGGCAAGAGACCCAGTACTTC
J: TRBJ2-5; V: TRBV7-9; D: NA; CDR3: CASSLVGLRPTQYF; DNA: TGTGCCAGCAGCTTAGTCGGCCTCAGGCCGACCCAGTACTTC
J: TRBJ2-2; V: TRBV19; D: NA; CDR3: CASSPAVTRGTGELFF; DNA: TGTGCCAGTAGTCCCGCCGTCACGAGGGGCACCGGGGAGCTGTTTTTT
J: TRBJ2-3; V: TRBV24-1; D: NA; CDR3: CATSLRPTDTQYF; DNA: TGTGCCACCAGTTTGCGGCCCACAGATACGCAGTATTTT
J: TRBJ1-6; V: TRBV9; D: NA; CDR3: CASSSGLDSPLHF; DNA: TGTGCCAGCAGCTCTGGTTTGGATTCACCCCTCCACTTT
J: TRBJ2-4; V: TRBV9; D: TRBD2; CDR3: CASSVAPNGLAYF; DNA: TGTGCCAGCAGCGTAGCCCCTAACGGACTAGCGTACTTC
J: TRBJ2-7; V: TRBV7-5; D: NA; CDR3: CARSLGPGRYHEQYF; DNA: TGTGCCAGAAGCTTGGGTCCAGGGAGGTACCACGAGCAGTACTTC